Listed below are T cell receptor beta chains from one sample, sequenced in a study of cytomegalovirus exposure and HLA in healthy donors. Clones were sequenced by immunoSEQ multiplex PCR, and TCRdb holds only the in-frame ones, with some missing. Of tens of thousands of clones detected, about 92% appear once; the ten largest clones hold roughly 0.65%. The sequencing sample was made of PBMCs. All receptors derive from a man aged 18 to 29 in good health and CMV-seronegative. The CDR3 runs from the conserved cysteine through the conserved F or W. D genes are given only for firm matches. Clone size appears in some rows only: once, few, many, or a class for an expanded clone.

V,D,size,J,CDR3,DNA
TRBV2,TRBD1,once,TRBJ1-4,CASSEDRGEKLFF,TGTGCCAGCAGTGAAGACAGGGGAGAAAAACTGTTTTTT
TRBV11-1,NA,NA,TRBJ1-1,CASSSVGASGNTEAFF,TGTGCCAGCAGCTCTGTGGGCGCAAGCGGGAACACTGAAGCTTTCTTT
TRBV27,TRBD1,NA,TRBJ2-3,CASTDRGLTDTQYF,TGTGCCAGCACAGACAGGGGGCTGACAGATACGCAGTATTTT
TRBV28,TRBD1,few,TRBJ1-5,CASTLVLGQGTGQPQHF,TGTGCCAGCACCCTAGTTCTGGGACAGGGGACAGGGCAGCCCCAGCATTTT
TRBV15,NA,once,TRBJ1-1,CATSRARRNTEAFF,TGTGCCACCAGCAGAGCCCGGAGGAACACTGAAGCTTTCTTT
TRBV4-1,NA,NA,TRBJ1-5,CASSNVGQGGQPQHF,TGCGCCAGCAGCAACGTAGGTCAGGGAGGCCAGCCCCAGCATTTT
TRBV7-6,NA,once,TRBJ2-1,CASSLERGSYNEQFF,TGTGCCAGCAGCTTAGAAAGGGGCTCCTACAATGAGCAGTTCTTC
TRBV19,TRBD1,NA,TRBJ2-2,CASSPTGDTGELFF,TGTGCCAGTAGTCCGACAGGGGATACCGGGGAGCTGTTTTTT
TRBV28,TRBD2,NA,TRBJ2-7,CASSFSSSGGSYEQYF,TGTGCCAGCAGTTTCTCCTCTAGCGGGGGCTCCTACGAGCAGTACTTC
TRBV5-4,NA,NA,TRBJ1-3,CASSLGRGHRNTIYF,TGTGCCAGCAGCTTGGGTCGGGGACACCGAAACACCATATATTTT
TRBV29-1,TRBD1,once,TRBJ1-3,CSVEGRDSLYSGNTIYF,TGCAGCGTTGAAGGACGGGACAGCCTATACTCTGGAAACACCATATATTTT
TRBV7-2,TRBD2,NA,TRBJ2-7,CASSLANTSGRYF,TGTGCCAGCAGCTTAGCGAACACTAGCGGCAGGTACTTC
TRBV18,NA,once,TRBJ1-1,CASSPREVSRNTEAFF,TGTGCCAGCTCACCACGGGAGGTGAGCCGCAACACTGAAGCTTTCTTT
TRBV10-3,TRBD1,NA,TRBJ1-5,CAISEIGGPGNQPQHF,TGTGCCATCAGTGAGATAGGGGGCCCGGGCAATCAGCCCCAGCATTTT
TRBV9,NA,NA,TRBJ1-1,CASSVYAGGQTEAFF,TGTGCCAGCAGCGTTTATGCGGGAGGACAAACTGAAGCTTTCTTT
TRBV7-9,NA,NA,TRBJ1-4,CASSGGAATNEKLFF,TGTGCCAGCAGCGGGGGGGCAGCAACTAATGAAAAACTGTTTTTT
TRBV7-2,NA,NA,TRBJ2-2,CASSPVPRELFF,TGTGCCAGCAGCCCAGTTCCCCGGGAGCTGTTTTTT
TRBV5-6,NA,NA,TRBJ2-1,CASRRGEYNEQFF,TGTGCCAGCAGACGTGGAGAATACAATGAGCAGTTCTTC
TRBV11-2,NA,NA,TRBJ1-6,CASSLGANNSPLHF,TGTGCCAGCAGCTTAGGGGCAAATAATTCACCCCTCCACTTT
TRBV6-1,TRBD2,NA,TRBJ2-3,CASRKTSNFADTQYF,TGTGCCAGCAGAAAGACTAGCAATTTTGCAGATACGCAGTATTTT
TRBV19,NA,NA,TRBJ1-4,CASSPRTVREKLFF,TGTGCCAGTAGTCCCAGGACAGTAAGAGAAAAACTGTTTTTT
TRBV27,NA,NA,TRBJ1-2,CASKPDSSPNYGYTF,TGTGCCAGCAAACCCGACAGCTCTCCTAACTATGGCTACACCTTC
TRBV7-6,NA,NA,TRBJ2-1,CASSSRTSSNEQFF,TGTGCCAGCAGCTCCCGAACTAGCAGCAATGAGCAGTTCTTC
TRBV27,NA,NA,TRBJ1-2,CASGPQGGAGGYYGYTF,TGTGCCAGCGGACCCCAGGGAGGGGCGGGGGGCTACTATGGCTACACCTTC
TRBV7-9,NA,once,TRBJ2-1,CASIRVPYNEQFF,TGTGCCAGCATCAGGGTCCCCTACAATGAGCAGTTCTTC
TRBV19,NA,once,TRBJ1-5,CASSIEEGRTGQPQHF,TGTGCCAGTAGTATAGAGGAGGGGCGTACGGGTCAGCCCCAGCATTTT
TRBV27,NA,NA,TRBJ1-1,CASSFWSEATEAFF,TGTGCCAGCAGTTTCTGGTCAGAGGCGACTGAAGCTTTCTTT
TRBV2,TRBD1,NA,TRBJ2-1,CASSHDPDRYSYNEQFF,TGTGCCAGCAGTCATGACCCGGACAGGTACTCCTACAATGAGCAGTTCTTC
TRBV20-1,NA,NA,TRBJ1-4,CSARELLKLFF,TGCAGTGCTAGAGAACTCCTAAAACTGTTTTTT
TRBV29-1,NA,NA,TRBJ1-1,CSVRRQNTEAFF,TGCAGCGTGAGGAGGCAGAACACTGAAGCTTTCTTT
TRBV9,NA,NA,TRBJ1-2,CASSVGEGAGYTF,TGTGCCAGCAGCGTAGGGGAAGGGGCAGGCTACACCTTC
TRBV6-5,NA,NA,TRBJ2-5,CASSRPGKVQETQYF,TGTGCCAGCAGCCGCCCCGGGAAAGTTCAAGAGACCCAGTACTTC
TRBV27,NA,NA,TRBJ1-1,CASSLGRGTEAFF,TGTGCCAGCAGTTTAGGTCGGGGGACTGAAGCTTTCTTT
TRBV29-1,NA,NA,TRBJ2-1,CSVYGRAEYNEQFF,TGCAGCGTTTACGGCAGGGCGGAGTACAATGAGCAGTTCTTC
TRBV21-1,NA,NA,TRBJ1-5,CASSNSTGGGNQPQHF,TGTGCCAGCAGCAACTCGACAGGGGGCGGCAATCAGCCCCAGCATTTT
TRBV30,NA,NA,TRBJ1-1,CAWSLGQTNTEAFF,TGTGCCTGGAGCCTGGGACAAACCAACACTGAAGCTTTCTTT
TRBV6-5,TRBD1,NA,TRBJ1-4,CASRRTGKLNEKLFF,TGTGCCAGCAGAAGGACAGGGAAACTTAATGAAAAACTGTTTTTT
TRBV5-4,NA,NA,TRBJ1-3,CASSWGGMENTIYF,TGTGCCAGCAGCTGGGGGGGGATGGAAAACACCATATATTTT
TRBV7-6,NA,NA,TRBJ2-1,CASSLAYGGEYNEQFF,TGTGCCAGCAGCTTAGCCTACGGGGGAGAGTACAATGAGCAGTTCTTC
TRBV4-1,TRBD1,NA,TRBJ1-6,CASSQRQGLDSPLHF,TGCGCCAGCAGCCAGAGACAGGGACTGGATTCACCCCTCCACTTT
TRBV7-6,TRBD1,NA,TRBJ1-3,CASSLAGTGGSGNTIYF,TGTGCCAGCAGCTTAGCGGGGACAGGGGGGTCTGGAAACACCATATATTTT
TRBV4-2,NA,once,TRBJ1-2,CASSRAGGYTF,TGTGCCAGCAGCCGGGCTGGCGGCTACACCTTC
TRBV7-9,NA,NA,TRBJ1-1,CASSFDTLTEAFF,TGTGCCAGCAGCTTCGATACTTTAACTGAAGCTTTCTTT
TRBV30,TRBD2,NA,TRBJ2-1,CAWTTSRGGGQFF,TGTGCCTGGACCACCTCGCGGGGGGGTGGGCAGTTCTTC
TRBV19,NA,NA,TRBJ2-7,CASTRERGGSYEQYF,TGTGCCAGTACCAGGGAGAGGGGGGGCTCCTACGAGCAGTACTTC
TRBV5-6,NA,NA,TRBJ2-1,CASTWLVEYNEQFF,TGTGCCAGCACCTGGTTGGTGGAGTACAATGAGCAGTTCTTC
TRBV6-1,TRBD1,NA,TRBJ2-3,CASSEDRDTDTQYF,TGTGCCAGCAGTGAGGACAGGGACACAGATACGCAGTATTTT
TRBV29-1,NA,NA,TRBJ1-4,CSAPQGRIPNEKLFF,TGCAGCGCCCCCCAGGGGCGCATCCCTAATGAAAAACTGTTTTTT
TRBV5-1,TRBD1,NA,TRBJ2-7,CASSEGQGGYEQYF,TGCGCCAGCAGCGAAGGACAGGGTGGATACGAGCAGTACTTC
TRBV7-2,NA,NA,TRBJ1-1,CASSLAAGDTEAFF,TGTGCCAGCAGCTTAGCGGCAGGGGATACTGAAGCTTTCTTT
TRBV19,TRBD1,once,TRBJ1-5,CASSATPGQNQPQHF,TGTGCCAGTAGTGCCACCCCGGGACAGAATCAGCCCCAGCATTTT